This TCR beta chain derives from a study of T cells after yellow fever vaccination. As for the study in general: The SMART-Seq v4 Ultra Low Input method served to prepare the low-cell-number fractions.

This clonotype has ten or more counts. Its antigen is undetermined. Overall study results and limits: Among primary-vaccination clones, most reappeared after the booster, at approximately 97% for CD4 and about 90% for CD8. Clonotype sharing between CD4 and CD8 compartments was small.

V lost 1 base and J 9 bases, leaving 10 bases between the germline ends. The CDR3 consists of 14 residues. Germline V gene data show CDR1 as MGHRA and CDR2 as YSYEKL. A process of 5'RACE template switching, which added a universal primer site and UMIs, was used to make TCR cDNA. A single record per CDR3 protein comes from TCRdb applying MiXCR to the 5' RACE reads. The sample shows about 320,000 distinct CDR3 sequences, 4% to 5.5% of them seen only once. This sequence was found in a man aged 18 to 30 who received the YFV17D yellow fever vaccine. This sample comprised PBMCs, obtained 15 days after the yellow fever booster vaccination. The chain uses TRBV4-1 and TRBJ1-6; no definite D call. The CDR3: CASSQGDRGSPLHF. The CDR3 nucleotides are TGCGCCAGCAGCCAAGGGGATCGGGGTTCACCCCTCCACTTT.